The next 12 T cell receptor beta chains were all read from a single sample in a study of OX40 agonist ivuxolimab in advanced cancers. Assay: immunoSEQ multiplex PCR; the TCRdb copy retains only in-frame clones and omits some. The table records 60,000 to 75,000 clones, roughly 88% of them present only once. Here the sequenced sample was CD4+ or CD8+ T cells sorted from blood, taken in a trial of the OX40 agonist ivuxolimab. These receptor sequences come from an adult with an advanced solid tumor such as melanoma, head and neck, liver or kidney cancer.

The table lists this clone with a count of one. V is TRBV5-1 and J is TRBJ1-2, with 7 bases fitting TRBD1. The J segment lost 2 bases and the V segment lost 3 bases, leaving 4 bases of the junction unmatched. This CDR3 region has 14 residues. Germline V gene data show CDR1 as SGHRS and CDR2 as YFSETQ. CDR3 nucleotides: TGCGCCAGCAGCTCAACACAGGGGAACTATGGCTACACCTTC. Translating gives CASSSTQGNYGYTF.

The rearrangement uses TRBV5-1 and TRBJ2-5; D may be TRBD1 or TRBD2 (6 bases each). The CDR3 runs 15 residues. Looked up from germline, CDR1 is SGHRS and CDR2 is YFSETQ. V was shortened by 4 bases and J by 5 bases, with 18 bases between the two germline ends. CDR3 in DNA: TGCGCCAGCAGCCCAACGATGACAGGAGGGGAGACCCAGTACTTC. This sequence encodes CASSPTMTGGETQYF.

The J gene is TRBJ2-1, the V gene TRBV5-6; D remains unclear. With 0 bases removed from V and 2 bases from J, the gap between germline ends came to 9 bases. The CDR3 runs to 15 residues. CDR1 is SGHDT, CDR2 YYEEEE, per germline. CDR3 protein: CASSLGAVPYNEQFF. The CDR3 DNA reads as TGTGCCAGCAGCTTGGGTGCGGTACCCTACAATGAGCAGTTCTTC.

The chain carries TRBV11-3 and TRBJ1-5; no firm D call. The germline V gene encodes CDR1 SGHNT and CDR2 YENEEA. The V gene lost 3 bases and the J gene lost 7 bases, with 13 bases spanning the gap. The CDR3 has 14 residues. DNA of the CDR3: TGTGCCAGCAGCTTCGTGAAAGTTGCGCAGCCCCAGCATTTT. Translated, it gives CASSFVKVAQPQHF.

V and J are TRBV18 and TRBJ2-5, with 7 nucleotides matching TRBD1. Trimming at V came to 3 bases and at J to 5 bases, leaving 12 bases not matched to a gene. The CDR3 consists of 16 residues. CDR1 and CDR2 (germline): KGHSH, LQKENI. The chain's CDR3 is CASSPLTGALGETQYF. The CDR3, as DNA: TGTGCCAGCTCACCCCTTACAGGGGCTCTGGGGGAGACCCAGTACTTC.

The rearrangement joins TRBV2 to TRBJ1-3, with TRBD1 as a possible D gene (5 bases). The CDR3 totals 13 residues. Trimming removed 8 bases from V and 3 bases from J, with 11 bases in between. The germline V gene encodes CDR1 SNHLY and CDR2 FYNNEI. The CDR3 spells CASAVGGGNTIYF. The CDR3 nucleotides are TGTGCCAGCGCCGTGGGGGGTGGAAACACCATATATTTT.

This clone was found a few times. This sequence joins TRBV28 and TRBJ2-7; D call uncertain. The CDR3 runs to 12 residues. Germline CDR1 reads MDHEN; CDR2 reads SYDVKM. V was trimmed by 1 base and J by 7 bases, leaving 8 bases between them. CDR3 residues: CASSLFSLEQYF. The CDR3 DNA sequence: TGTGCCAGCAGTTTATTCAGCCTGGAGCAGTACTTC.

The V call is TRBV7-9, the J call TRBJ2-1, with a weak D call TRBD1 (6 bases). The germline V and J ends were trimmed by 5 bases and 13 bases, with 15 bases remaining between them. This CDR3 region has 12 residues. CDR1 and CDR2 (germline): SEHNR, FQNEAQ (reference sequence). The CDR3 coding sequence is TGTGCCAGCAGCAATACGGACAGTCCCCAGTTCTTC. Translating it yields CASSNTDSPQFF.

This sequence joins TRBV4-1 and TRBJ2-1; TRBD1 aligns across 7 bases. CDR1 MGHRA and CDR2 YSYEKL come from the germline V gene. Trimming at V came to 1 base and at J to 0 bases, leaving 9 bases not matched to a gene. The CDR3 is 18 residues long. CDR3 DNA: TGCGCCAGCAGCCAAGCTGTAGGGGGCCGGAGCTCCTACAATGAGCAGTTCTTC. This codes for CASSQAVGGRSSYNEQFF.

The V and J genes are TRBV28 and TRBJ2-7; no clear D gene. The CDR3 totals 13 residues. From germline, CDR1 is MDHEN and CDR2 SYDVKM. Between the trimmed V and J ends, which lost 6 bases and 4 bases, there was a span of 13 bases. The CDR3, as DNA: TGTGCCAGCAGCAGTACCCAAACATACGAGCAGTACTTC. This sequence encodes CASSSTQTYEQYF.

The rearrangement joins TRBV28 to TRBJ2-5; possibly TRBD1 for D (6 bases). The J call could be wrong; TRBJ2-7 is a better fit for the DNA end. Germline V gives CDR1 MDHEN, CDR2 SYDVKM. The CDR3 consists of 15 residues. The CDR3 loop reads CASSLSGASTYEQYF. The CDR3 DNA reads as TGTGCCAGCAGTTTATCAGGGGCATCGACCTACGAGCAGTACTTC.

V gene TRBV2 combines with J gene TRBJ2-3, with TRBD1 matching 7 bases. The CDR3 sequence is 17 residues long. CDR1 SNHLY and CDR2 FYNNEI come from the germline V gene. V shed 6 bases and J 2 bases; nucleotides not matched to a gene: 14. The chain's CDR3 is CASRFPNRDRYTDTQYF. In DNA, the CDR3 is TGTGCCAGCAGGTTTCCCAACCGGGACAGATACACAGATACGCAGTATTTT.